This passage covers 24 T cell receptor beta chains from one sample sequenced in a study of blood T cell repertoires in COVID-19. Produced via immunoSEQ multiplex PCR; TCRdb's table is partial and in-frame only. The sample has about 110,000 clones; over 75% are singletons. Sequencing was carried out using peripheral blood. The receptors shown here come from an elderly woman with active or convalescent COVID-19.

The chain's CDR3 is CASSFRPFGGETQYF. CDR3 nucleotides: TGCGCCAGCAGCTTCAGGCCGTTCGGGGGGGAGACCCAGTACTTC. The rearrangement uses TRBV5-1 and TRBJ2-5, with 7 bases identical to TRBD2. V trimming: 2 bases; J trimming: 5 bases; junction bases outside the gene matches: 9. In germline, CDR1 is SGHRS, CDR2 YFSETQ. CDR3 size: 15 residues.

This clone was counted once. The V gene is TRBV6-6, the J gene TRBJ1-2; 10 nucleotides agree with TRBD1. The CDR3 contains 14 residues. Losses at the gene ends were 5 bases for V and 7 bases for J; bases not matched to a gene: 7. Germline assignment: CDR1 MNHNY and CDR2 SVGAGI (reference sequence). Written as DNA, the CDR3 is TGTGCCAGCAGTCCGACAGGGGGCAAAGGTGGCTACACCTTC. Protein: CASSPTGGKGGYTF.

The rearrangement links TRBV19 to TRBJ2-3; a possible D gene is TRBD2 (6 bases). The V gene's germline CDR1 is LNHDA and CDR2 SQIVND (reference sequence). The CDR3 covers 16 residues. V gave up 3 bases and J gave up 4 bases, with 17 bases separating them. CDR3: CASSISFAGFADTQYF. The CDR3 DNA follows: TGTGCCAGTAGTATTTCTTTTGCGGGATTCGCAGATACGCAGTATTTT.

The rearrangement joins TRBV13 to TRBJ1-1; 8 bases are shared with TRBD1. There are 14 residues in the CDR3. Germline CDR1 is PRHDT and CDR2 is FYEKMQ (reference sequence). With V trimmed by 6 bases and J by 4 bases, 7 bases remained unmatched. The CDR3 nucleotides read TGTGCCAGCAGACGGACAGGGCAAAGCACTGAAGCTTTCTTT. As protein: CASRRTGQSTEAFF.

V is TRBV2 and J is TRBJ2-7, with 7 bases that match TRBD1. Germline CDR1 and CDR2: SNHLY and FYNNEI. The V and J ends lost 3 bases and 5 bases, in that order; junction bases with no gene match: 4. The CDR3 contains 13 residues. CDR3 nucleotides: TGTGCCAGCAGTGAGACAGGGTTGGACGAGCAGTACTTC. This codes for CASSETGLDEQYF.

This chain uses TRBV30 with TRBJ2-4; 7 nucleotides line up with TRBD2. Per the germline V gene, CDR1 is GTSNPN and CDR2 is SVGIG (reference sequence). The CDR3 totals 19 residues. Trimming cost V 2 bases and J 0 bases; bases outside gene matches: 16. The CDR3 protein is CAWSPPRLSGILAKNIQYF. The DNA for the CDR3 is TGTGCCTGGAGTCCACCCCGGTTAAGCGGGATTCTAGCCAAAAACATTCAGTACTTC. Variable domain in full (rest from reference TRBV30 and TRBJ2-4): SQTIHQWPATLVQPVGSPLSLECTVEGTSNPNLYWYRQAAGRGLQLLFYSVGIGQISSEVPQNLSASRPQDRQFILSSKKLLLSDSGFYLCAWSPPRLSGILAKNIQYFGAGTRLSVL.

This chain links TRBV6-5 with TRBJ1-5; unclear D gene. The CDR3 spans 14 residues. V lost 4 bases and J lost 4, with 11 bases in between. In germline, CDR1 is MNHEY, CDR2 SVGAGI. DNA of the CDR3: TGTGCCAGCAGTTCCAATCCAGCGAATCAGCCCCAGCATTTT. Translation: CASSSNPANQPQHF.

This clone was detected a few times. The V and J genes are TRBV11-2 and TRBJ2-1; D may be TRBD1 (5 bases). V lost 5 bases to trimming and J lost 0 bases, with 11 bases between them. The CDR3 length is 15 residues. Germline V gene sequence: CDR1 SGHAT, CDR2 FQNNGV. The CDR3 spells CASSKQVSSYNEQFF. The DNA for the CDR3 is TGTGCCAGCAGCAAACAGGTTAGCTCCTACAATGAGCAGTTCTTC.

This chain joins TRBV6-5 and TRBJ2-3; 7 bases map to TRBD2. CDR3 length equals 13 residues. Germline assignment: CDR1 MNHEY and CDR2 SVGAGI. The junction had 11 bases not matched to a gene; V was cut back by 11 bases and J by 6 bases. The CDR3 spells CASRGAGSDTQYF. The CDR3 DNA reads TGTGCCTCCCGGGGAGCGGGATCTGATACGCAGTATTTT.

V gene TRBV14 combines with J gene TRBJ2-5, with 10 bases fitting TRBD2. The CDR3 is 15 amino acids. Trimming removed 1 base from V and 5 bases from J; junction bases left unmatched: 4. Germline assignment: CDR1 SGHDN and CDR2 FVKESK. CDR3 nucleotides: TGTGCCAGCAGCCAAGGGCTAGCGGGAGTCGAGACCCAGTACTTC. Its protein product is CASSQGLAGVETQYF.

This clone was detected a few times. V is TRBV9 and J is TRBJ2-7; 11 bases line up with TRBD2. Germline V gives CDR1 SGDLS, CDR2 YYNGEE. The junction had 5 bases not matched to a gene; V was cut back by 3 bases and J by 6 bases. This CDR3 region has 14 residues. CDR3 loop: CASSEGLAEGEQYF. CDR3 bases: TGTGCCAGCAGCGAGGGACTAGCGGAGGGCGAGCAGTACTTC.

The rearrangement links TRBV12-3 or TRBV12-4 to TRBJ1-1; the match to TRBD1 covers 7 bases. The CDR3 runs to 12 residues. Trimming cost V 3 bases and J 8 bases; bases outside gene matches: 3. The CDR3 spells CASSLDRIEAFF. Here the CDR3 DNA reads TGTGCCAGCAGTTTGGACAGGATAGAAGCTTTCTTT.

This clone was observed a single time. The rearrangement uses TRBV19 and TRBJ2-1, with D possibly TRBD1 on 6 matching bases. CDR3 size: 12 residues. Trimming took 7 bases from V and 6 from J, leaving 10 bases between them. CDR1 is LNHDA and CDR2 is SQIVND in the germline V gene (reference sequence). The CDR3 region is CASKGGFNEQFF. CDR3 bases: TGTGCCAGTAAAGGGGGTTTCAATGAGCAGTTCTTC.

For the CDR3, the DNA is TGTGCCAGCACCCAGGGTTGGGTGAACACTGAAGCTTTCTTT. Encoded protein: CASTQGWVNTEAFF. V gene TRBV19 combines with J gene TRBJ1-1, with a possible D match to TRBD1 (5 bases). The V end was cut by 9 bases, the J end by 0 bases, with 14 bases between. The CDR3 contains 14 residues. Germline V gene data show CDR1 as LNHDA and CDR2 as SQIVND (reference sequence). The variable domain in full, completed from reference TRBV19 and TRBJ1-1, reads DGGITQSPKYLFRKEGQNVTLSCEQNLNHDAMYWYRQDPGQGLRLIYYSQIVNDFQKGDIAEGYSVSREKKESFPLTVTSAQKNPTAFYLCASTQGWVNTEAFFGQGTRLTVV.

The V call is TRBV15, the J call TRBJ2-2, with 8 bases fitting TRBD1. Looked up from germline, CDR1 is LNHNV and CDR2 is YYDKDF (reference sequence). The CDR3 totals 17 residues. With 5 bases clipped from V and 3 bases from J, the junction kept 11 bases outside the gene matches. The chain's CDR3 is CATSGALGTGYTGELFF. As DNA, the CDR3 is TGTGCCACCAGCGGAGCTCTTGGGACAGGTTACACCGGGGAGCTGTTTTTT.

Here the CDR3 reads CASSPTGTGDGYTF. The DNA of the CDR3 is TGTGCCAGCTCACCTACCGGGACAGGGGACGGCTACACCTTC. The V and J genes are TRBV18 and TRBJ1-2; the match to TRBD1 covers 10 bases. The ends lost 3 bases at V and 8 bases at J; junction bases unmatched: 6. Germline loops: CDR1 KGHSH, CDR2 LQKENI. This CDR3 contains 14 residues.

This CDR3 reads CASSLGQASSGANVLTF. Here the CDR3 DNA reads TGTGCCAGCTCACTAGGACAGGCGTCCTCTGGGGCCAACGTCCTGACTTTC. This chain joins TRBV18 and TRBJ2-6, with 7 nucleotides matching TRBD1. The trim removed 4 bases at V and 0 bases at J, leaving 6 bases unmatched. The CDR3 extends over 17 amino acids. The germline V gene has CDR1 KGHSH and CDR2 LQKENI.

The genes are TRBV7-2 and TRBJ1-3, with D uncertain. Between the trimmed V and J ends, which lost 2 bases and 6 bases, there was a span of 11 bases. Germline assignment: CDR1 SGHTA and CDR2 FQGNSA. The CDR3 consists of 14 residues. The CDR3 bases are TGTGCCAGCAGCTTATCAAGCCTAGAAAACACCATATATTTT. It translates to CASSLSSLENTIYF.

The J gene is TRBJ2-5, the V gene TRBV2; D is unclear. The V and J ends lost 0 bases and 5 bases respectively, with 4 bases between them. The CDR3 spans 12 residues. Germline V gene data show CDR1 as SNHLY and CDR2 as FYNNEI. The CDR3 reads CASSEAQETQYF. In DNA form, the CDR3 reads TGTGCCAGCAGTGAAGCGCAGGAGACCCAGTACTTC.

The chain couples TRBV19 to TRBJ2-7; TRBD2 is a possible D gene (7 bases). V dropped 5 bases and J dropped 6 bases, with 23 bases sitting between them. The CDR3 length is 16 residues. Germline-derived CDR1 and CDR2 are LNHDA and SQIVND (reference sequence). CDR3 nucleotide sequence: TGTGCCAGTAGTCCCCTTGGGGGGGGCTCTTCACGCGAGCAGTACTTC. Translated, it gives CASSPLGGGSSREQYF. The whole variable domain, remainder taken from reference TRBV19 and TRBJ2-7, is DGGITQSPKYLFRKEGQNVTLSCEQNLNHDAMYWYRQDPGQGLRLIYYSQIVNDFQKGDIAEGYSVSREKKESFPLTVTSAQKNPTAFYLCASSPLGGGSSREQYFGPGTRLTVT.

This clone was found many times. The rearrangement joins TRBV10-3 to TRBJ2-4, with TRBD2 matching 8 bases. V lost 3 bases, J lost 3 bases, and 1 base stayed unmatched. CDR1 ENHRY and CDR2 SYGVKD come from the germline V gene. The CDR3 has 14 residues. The CDR3 loop reads CAISDSGSKNIQYF. CDR3 in DNA: TGTGCCATCAGTGACAGCGGGAGCAAAAACATTCAGTACTTC.

This sequence joins TRBV15 and TRBJ1-5; D is unresolved. The CDR3 runs 13 residues. CDR1 is LNHNV, CDR2 YYDKDF, per germline (reference sequence). The ends were cut back, 0 bases at V and 5 bases at J, with 5 bases in the middle. As DNA, the CDR3 is TGTGCCACCAGCAGAGATTCGGATCAGCCCCAGCATTTT. Amino acids: CATSRDSDQPQHF.

The chain recombines TRBV24-1 with TRBJ2-2; 7 positions agree with TRBD2. V lost 0 bases, J lost 0 bases, and 0 bases stayed unmatched. Germline lookup yields CDR1 KGHDR and CDR2 SFDVKD. The CDR3 is 16 amino acids. CDR3 loop: CATSDLRGANTGELFF. The DNA for the CDR3 is TGTGCCACCAGTGATTTGCGGGGGGCGAACACCGGGGAGCTGTTTTTT.

This clone has a single count. The chain joins TRBV28 to TRBJ2-1; weak D call: TRBD1 (6 bases). The CDR3 loop spans 15 amino acids. Per the germline V gene, CDR1 is MDHEN and CDR2 is SYDVKM. V was cut by 4 bases and J by 11 bases, with 21 bases left in between. The CDR3 loop reads CASSSAGTRFGQQFF. The CDR3 DNA reads TGTGCCAGCAGTTCTGCCGGGACAAGATTCGGGCAGCAGTTCTTC. Full variable domain (missing parts from reference TRBV28 and TRBJ2-1): DVKVTQSSRYLVKRTGEKVFLECVQDMDHENMFWYRQDPGLGLRLIYFSYDVKMKEKGDIPEGYSVSREKKERFSLILESASTNQTSMYLCASSSAGTRFGQQFFGPGTRLTVL.